The present T cell receptor (beta chain) was sequenced within a study of cytomegalovirus exposure and HLA in healthy donors. In the PCR, 60 Vbeta and 13 Jbeta primers were used. Profiling relied on immunoSEQ multiplex PCR, and the TCRdb table lists in-frame clones only, not all of them. The sample lists 98,000 or so clones, less than 85% occurring once. This clone was counted a single time. Germline V gives CDR1 MNHEY, CDR2 SMNVEV (reference sequence). The V segment lost 3 bases and the J segment 2 bases; nucleotides outside the gene matches: 4. The CDR3 runs to 15 residues. Sequencing was done on a sample of PBMCs. This chain links TRBV27 with TRBJ2-1; 7 bases are a match to TRBD2. The clonotype was recovered from a woman aged 18-29 years in good health and CMV-seropositive. The CDR3 DNA reads as TGTGCCAGCAGTTTGGCGGGAGTGGCCTACAATGAGCAGTTCTTC. This codes for CASSLAGVAYNEQFF.